This T cell receptor (beta chain) comes out of a study of blood T cell repertoires in COVID-19. The CDR3 sequence is 17 residues long. The junction had 10 bases not matched to a gene; V was cut back by 4 bases and J by 5 bases. The germline gives CDR1 SNHLY, CDR2 FYNNEI. Using immunoSEQ multiplex PCR, the repertoire was profiled, and TCRdb retains in-frame clones only, with some absent. This sample carries a few hundred thousand clones, around 92% of them seen once, and the ten largest clones take around 2.6%. The sample taken for sequencing was peripheral blood. The chain joins TRBV2 to TRBJ2-7, with 14 bases fitting TRBD2. The receptor comes from a person aged 18 to 35 with COVID-19, enrolled during active disease. The CDR3 here is CASSGVPGLAGVHEQYF. The CDR3 DNA sequence: TGTGCCAGCAGTGGGGTCCCGGGACTAGCGGGAGTGCACGAGCAGTACTTC.